A selection of T cell receptor beta chains follows, all from one sample in a study of post-analysis software for immune sequencing data. From the PCR reads, TCRdb called clonotypes with MiXCR, one entry per CDR3 protein. This table holds about 210,000 distinct CDR3 sequences, over 25% found once. Specimen: blood. Receptors were obtained from a girl between 2 and 17 years old with multiple sclerosis. CDR3s include the opening cysteine and the closing phenylalanine or tryptophan. A D gene is named only where the DNA matches it firmly. For some rows the clone size is stated as once, few or many, or as a class when expanded; others skip it.

few,TRBJ2-7,NA,TRBV20-1,CSAPTGGEQYF,TGCAGTGCTCCGACCGGAGGGGAGCAGTACTTC
NA,TRBJ2-3,NA,TRBV20-1,CSARDPITPGTQYF,TGCAGTGCTAGAGATCCCATTACCCCCGGTACGCAGTATTTT
NA,TRBJ1-1,NA,TRBV11-2,CASSLVSDTEAFF,TGTGCCAGCAGCTTAGTATCGGACACTGAAGCTTTCTTT
NA,TRBJ2-1,TRBD2,TRBV7-9,CASSLTGTSGSAEQFF,TGTGCCAGCAGTTTAACCGGGACTAGCGGGAGCGCGGAGCAGTTCTTC
many,TRBJ2-3,NA,TRBV30,CAWSVGGTDTQYF,TGTGCCTGGAGTGTGGGGGGCACAGATACGCAGTATTTT
many,TRBJ2-7,TRBD2,TRBV20-1,CSAPGTSVSEQYF,TGCAGTGCTCCCGGGACTAGCGTTTCGGAGCAGTACTTC
many,TRBJ2-1,TRBD2,TRBV7-9,CASSSLAGGSSYNEQFF,TGTGCCAGCAGCTCACTAGCGGGAGGGAGCTCCTACAATGAGCAGTTCTTC
NA,TRBJ2-2,NA,TRBV6-2/TRBV6-3,CASSYQDPTGELFF,TGTGCCAGCAGTTACCAGGATCCCACCGGGGAGCTGTTTTTT
few,TRBJ2-3,NA,TRBV28,CASRSGLDTQYF,TGTGCCAGCCGATCGGGGTTAGATACGCAGTATTTT
many,TRBJ2-1,TRBD2,TRBV15,CATSSGLQGREGSYNEQFF,TGTGCCACCAGCAGTGGTCTTCAGGGGCGGGAGGGCTCCTACAATGAGCAGTTCTTC
many,TRBJ1-2,NA,TRBV5-6,CASSPGTLYGYTF,TGTGCCAGCAGCCCCGGGACCCTCTACGGCTACACCTTC
NA,TRBJ2-1,TRBD2,TRBV30,CAWSPTSRAGAYNEQFF,TGTGCCTGGAGCCCGACGTCCCGTGCGGGAGCCTACAATGAGCAGTTCTTC
NA,TRBJ1-1,NA,TRBV5-1,CASSLQRGTEAFF,TGCGCCAGCAGCTTGCAACGTGGAACTGAAGCTTTCTTT
NA,TRBJ1-5,TRBD1,TRBV7-2,CASSGQGMGQPQHF,TGTGCCAGCTCGGGACAGGGAATGGGTCAGCCCCAGCATTTT
many,TRBJ2-4,NA,TRBV20-1,CSATEGSGKNIQYF,TGCAGTGCCACAGAGGGGTCTGGTAAAAACATTCAGTACTTC
many,TRBJ2-1,NA,TRBV12-3/TRBV12-4,CASSFLVGDSYNEQFF,TGTGCCAGCAGTTTTCTGGTGGGCGACTCCTACAATGAGCAGTTCTTC
NA,TRBJ2-1,NA,TRBV5-6,CASSRNARTKEFF,TGTGCCAGCAGCCGAAACGCCCGGACTAAGGAGTTCTTC
few,TRBJ1-1,NA,TRBV7-9,CASSLALGGGLNTEAFF,TGTGCCAGCAGCTTAGCGCTGGGAGGGGGTCTTAACACTGAAGCTTTCTTT
NA,TRBJ2-7,NA,TRBV28,CASSLSGRGEQYF,TGTGCCAGCAGTTTGTCAGGGCGCGGGGAGCAGTACTTC
NA,TRBJ2-5,NA,TRBV21-1,CASTSLGETQYF,TGTGCCAGCACGTCCTTAGGGGAGACCCAGTACTTC
many,TRBJ1-5,NA,TRBV7-6,CASSLAADQPQHF,TGTGCCAGCAGCTTAGCTGCTGACCAGCCCCAGCATTTT
many,TRBJ2-7,TRBD1,TRBV12-3/TRBV12-4,CASSFDRVSEQYF,TGTGCCAGCAGTTTTGACAGGGTATCCGAGCAGTACTTC
NA,TRBJ1-1,NA,TRBV6-2/TRBV6-3,CASSPAQMNTEAFF,TGTGCCAGCAGTCCAGCCCAAATGAACACTGAAGCTTTCTTT